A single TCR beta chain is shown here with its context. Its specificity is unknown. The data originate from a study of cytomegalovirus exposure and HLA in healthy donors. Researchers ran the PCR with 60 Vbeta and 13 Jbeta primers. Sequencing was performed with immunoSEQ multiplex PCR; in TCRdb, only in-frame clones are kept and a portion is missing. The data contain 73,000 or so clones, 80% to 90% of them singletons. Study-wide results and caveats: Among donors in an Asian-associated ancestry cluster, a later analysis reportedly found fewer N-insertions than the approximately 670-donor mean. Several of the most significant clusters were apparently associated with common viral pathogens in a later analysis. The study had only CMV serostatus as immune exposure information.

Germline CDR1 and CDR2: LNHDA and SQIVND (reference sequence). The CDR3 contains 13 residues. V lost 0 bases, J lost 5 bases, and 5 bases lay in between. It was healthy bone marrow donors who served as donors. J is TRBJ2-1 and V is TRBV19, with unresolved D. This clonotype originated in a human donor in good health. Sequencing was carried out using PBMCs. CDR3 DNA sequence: TGTGCCAGTAGTATAGAACATCACAATGAGCAGTTCTTC. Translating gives CASSIEHHNEQFF.